The 25 T cell receptor beta chains below all came from one sample that was sequenced in a study of OX40 agonist ivuxolimab in advanced cancers. Some clones are missing from TCRdb's copy, which holds only in-frame ones; the method was immunoSEQ multiplex PCR. This table has about 62,000 clones, roughly 80% appearing once. Sequenced material: CD4+ or CD8+ T cells sorted from blood, taken in a trial of the OX40 agonist ivuxolimab. The receptors were sampled from an adult with an advanced solid tumor such as melanoma, head and neck, liver or kidney cancer.

The chain recombines TRBV28 with TRBJ2-7; D perhaps matches TRBD2 (5 bases). The CDR3 has 13 residues. Germline CDR1 MDHEN, CDR2 SYDVKM. With 7 bases removed from V and 3 bases from J, the gap between germline ends came to 13 bases. The CDR3 protein is CASIPGGLYEQYF. The DNA for the CDR3 is TGTGCCAGCATCCCTGGAGGACTCTACGAGCAGTACTTC.

The chain has TRBV7-2 and TRBJ2-7; D might be TRBD2 (5 bases). This CDR3 spans 14 amino acids. Germline CDR1 is SGHTA and CDR2 is FQGNSA. V lost 1 base and J lost 3, with 10 bases in between. Written as DNA, the CDR3 is TGTGCCAGCAGCTTAGGAGGACTCGACTACGAGCAGTACTTC. Amino acids: CASSLGGLDYEQYF.

The chain combines TRBV30 with TRBJ1-1, with D possibly TRBD1 on 6 matching bases. The CDR3 has 15 residues. The germline V gene has CDR1 GTSNPN and CDR2 SVGIG (reference sequence). The V end was cut by 1 base, the J end by 1 base, with 13 bases between. CDR3 protein: CAWSALDRRNTEAFF. The CDR3 region has the DNA TGTGCCTGGAGTGCACTCGACAGGCGGAACACTGAAGCTTTCTTT.

The rearrangement uses TRBV7-9 and TRBJ2-1, with a weak D call TRBD2 (5 bases). Germline CDR1 SEHNR, CDR2 FQNEAQ (reference sequence). The V end lost 6 bases, the J end lost 7 bases, and 16 bases lay between the germline ends. This CDR3 has 14 amino acids. CDR3 nucleotides: TGTGCCAGCAGGACTGCCCGGGGAGAAAATGAGCAGTTCTTC. Translation: CASRTARGENEQFF.

The chain is built from TRBV6-6 and TRBJ2-1; tentatively, D is TRBD2 (6 bases). V gave up 6 bases and J gave up 7 bases, with 13 bases separating them. The germline V gene has CDR1 MNHNY and CDR2 SVGAGI (reference sequence). The CDR3 is made up of 13 amino acids. The CDR3 nucleotides read TGTGCCAGCAGAACTAGCTCCCTGAATGAGCAGTTCTTC. Protein product: CASRTSSLNEQFF.

On this clone itself: The same CDR3 arises from other DNA sequences in this sample as well. The CDR3 region has the DNA TGTGCCAGCAGCTTGCGGGGCGGGGGGGATCAGCCCCAGCATTTT. Translated: CASSLRGGGDQPQHF. This rearrangement joins TRBV5-6 to TRBJ1-5; weak D call: TRBD1 (5 bases). The CDR3 spans 15 residues. The germline gives CDR1 SGHDT, CDR2 YYEEEE. Trimming stripped 1 base from V and 5 bases from J, with 13 bases between.

This clone has more than one count but fewer than ten. V is TRBV27 and J is TRBJ2-3; 7 bases match TRBD1. The CDR3 consists of 18 residues. From germline, CDR1 is MNHEY and CDR2 SMNVEV (reference sequence). V was pared by 5 bases and J by 0 bases, with 14 bases of the junction left unmatched. Here the CDR3 DNA reads TGTGCCAGCAGTAAGAGTGCTGGGACAGAAACTAGCACAGATACGCAGTATTTT. Its protein is CASSKSAGTETSTDTQYF.

The chain employs TRBV5-1 and TRBJ2-1, with 9 bases that match TRBD1. The length of the CDR3 is 13 residues. Germline V gene data show CDR1 as SGHRS and CDR2 as YFSETQ. V gave up 4 bases and J gave up 9 bases; unmatched junction bases: 5. The CDR3, as DNA: TGCGCCAGCAGCCTGGACAGGGGAACTGAGCAGTTCTTC. It codes for CASSLDRGTEQFF.

V gene TRBV5-1 combines with J gene TRBJ1-4, with a possible D match to TRBD1 (5 bases). The germline V gene has CDR1 SGHRS and CDR2 YFSETQ. Trimming pared 6 bases from V and 3 bases from J, leaving 15 bases between. The CDR3 totals 15 residues. CDR3 DNA: TGCGCCAGCACTGGAACGACAGAGCCTAATGAAAAACTGTTTTTT. Its protein product is CASTGTTEPNEKLFF.

The chain joins TRBV6-4 to TRBJ2-3; no reliable D call. The CDR3 totals 13 residues. V lost 3 bases, J lost 7 bases, and 11 bases lay in between. Germline CDR1 is MRHNA and CDR2 is SNTAGT. Here the CDR3 reads CASSETPTNTQYF. The CDR3 coding sequence is TGTGCCAGCAGTGAAACTCCCACGAATACGCAGTATTTT.

The chain uses TRBV19 and TRBJ2-5; D may correspond to TRBD1 or TRBD2 (6 bases each). The CDR3 covers 14 residues. V lost 8 bases and J 2 bases, leaving 15 bases between the germline ends. The germline V gene has CDR1 LNHDA and CDR2 SQIVND (reference sequence). The CDR3 nucleotides are TGTGCCAGTGAAAACGGAGGGGGGCAAGAGACCCAGTACTTC. This codes for CASENGGGQETQYF.

This chain uses TRBV30 with TRBJ2-7, with D perhaps TRBD1 (6 bases). Trimming took off 3 bases at V and 2 bases at J, with 20 bases between the two ends. The CDR3 has 16 residues. The V gene's germline CDR1 is GTSNPN and CDR2 SVGIG (reference sequence). CDR3 loop: CAWRPNTRQAAYEQYF. CDR3 sequence (DNA): TGTGCCTGGAGGCCAAACACCCGACAGGCCGCCTACGAGCAGTACTTC.

The gene calls are TRBV27 and TRBJ2-1, with D possibly called TRBD1 or TRBD2 (5 bases each). This CDR3 contains 10 residues. Trimming pared 8 bases from V and 10 bases from J, leaving 9 bases between. The germline V gene encodes CDR1 MNHEY and CDR2 SMNVEV (reference sequence). The CDR3, as DNA: TGTGCCAGCGGGACCGCCGAGCAGTTCTTC. Encoded protein: CASGTAEQFF.

The V gene is TRBV21-1, the J gene TRBJ2-1; TRBD1, the table's D call, was not compared with the DNA. TRBV21-1 has pseudogene status. This CDR3 region has 16 residues. The CDR3, as DNA: TGTGCCAGCAGCAAAGATAAAGGACAGGGGAGCAATGAGCAGTTCTTC. This translates into CASSKDKGQGSNEQFF.

This clone appeared a few times. V and J are TRBV12-5 and TRBJ2-1, with TRBD1 matching 8 bases. The V segment lost 5 bases and the J segment 12 bases; nucleotides outside the gene matches: 6. The CDR3 length is 12 residues. The germline gives CDR1 LGHNT, CDR2 FRNRAP. CDR3 coding DNA: TGTGCTAGTGGTCTCGGACAGGGTCGGCAGTTCTTC. Its protein is CASGLGQGRQFF.

The chain joins TRBV2 to TRBJ1-5; D is perhaps TRBD1 (5 bases). V was clipped by 8 bases and J by 6 bases, with 11 bases between them. The CDR3 runs to 12 residues. CDR1 SNHLY and CDR2 FYNNEI come from the germline V gene. CDR3 sequence (DNA): TGTGCCAGCGGGTTAGGGGCTCAGCCCCAGCATTTT. Protein sequence: CASGLGAQPQHF.

Only one count was recorded for this clone. V gene TRBV9 combines with J gene TRBJ2-7; 9 nucleotides agree with TRBD1. Germline assignment: CDR1 SGDLS and CDR2 YYNGEE. V lost 3 bases and J lost 0; bases outside the gene matches: 7. The CDR3 consists of 16 residues. The CDR3 sequence: CASSGGQGFSSYEQYF. The CDR3 DNA reads as TGTGCCAGCAGCGGGGGACAGGGCTTTAGCTCCTACGAGCAGTACTTC. Combining the CDR3 with reference TRBV9 and TRBJ2-7 gives the whole variable domain DSGVTQTPKHLITATGQRVTLRCSPRSGDLSVYWYQQSLDQGLQFLIQYYNGEERAKGNILERFSAQQFPDLHSELNLSSLELGDSALYFCASSGGQGFSSYEQYFGPGTRLTVT.

This clone has a single count. The chain links TRBV5-1 to TRBJ2-2; TRBD1 might be the D (6 bases). The CDR3 sequence is 15 residues long. The V gene lost 8 bases and the J gene lost 4 bases, with 18 bases spanning the gap. The V gene's germline CDR1 is SGHRS and CDR2 YFSETQ. CDR3 coding DNA: TGCGCCAGTTCAGAGGGGCAGGGGATCACCGGGGAGCTGTTTTTT. Translating it yields CASSEGQGITGELFF.

A single count supports this clone. This chain joins TRBV7-2 and TRBJ2-3, with TRBD1 as a possible D gene (6 bases). Germline V gene lookup returns CDR1 SGHTA and CDR2 FQGNSA. Trimming left V 2 bases short and J 2 bases short, with 14 bases between. This CDR3 region has 16 residues. CDR3 DNA sequence: TGTGCCAGCAGCTTAATTACAACAGGGATCACAGATACGCAGTATTTT. This encodes CASSLITTGITDTQYF. The full variable domain, rest sourced from reference TRBV7-2 and TRBJ2-3, is GAGVSQSPSNKVTEKGKDVELRCDPISGHTALYWYRQSLGQGLEFLIYFQGNSAPDKSGLPSDRFSAERTGGSVSTLTIQRTQQEDSAVYLCASSLITTGITDTQYFGPGTRLTVL.

This chain links TRBV11-3 with TRBJ2-7, with D perhaps TRBD1 (5 bases). Germline V CDR1 and CDR2: SGHNT, YENEEA. Trimming left V 3 bases short and J 3 bases short, with 9 bases between. The CDR3 spans 13 residues. The CDR3 DNA sequence: TGTGCCAGCAGCTTTTCGCAGGGCTACGAGCAGTACTTC. This sequence encodes CASSFSQGYEQYF. Full variable domain (outside the CDR3, taken from reference TRBV11-3 and TRBJ2-7): EAGVVQSPRYKIIEKKQPVAFWCNPISGHNTLYWYLQNLGQGPELLIRYENEEAVDDSQLPKDRFSAERLKGVDSTLKIQPAELGDSAVYLCASSFSQGYEQYFGPGTRLTVT.

This sequence joins TRBV21-1 and TRBJ1-2; no check of the table's D call, TRBD1, against the DNA was made. TRBV21-1 is deemed a pseudogene. The CDR3 loop spans 13 amino acids. CDR3 sequence reads: CASSRGLGYGYTF. The CDR3 DNA follows: TGTGCCAGCAGCAGGGGGCTAGGCTATGGCTACACCTTC.

This rearrangement joins TRBV28 to TRBJ2-3; TRBD1 or TRBD2 may be the D gene (5 bases each). Germline loops: CDR1 MDHEN, CDR2 SYDVKM. Trimming removed 2 bases at V and 5 bases at J, with 14 bases between. The CDR3 is 15 residues long. CDR3 region: CASSLGYGAGDTQYF. The CDR3 DNA reads TGTGCCAGCAGTTTAGGATACGGGGCAGGAGATACGCAGTATTTT.

There are a few counts of this clone. The chain links TRBV19 to TRBJ1-5, with 7 bases lining up with TRBD1. The CDR3 runs 14 residues. Trimming at V came to 3 bases and at J to 5 bases, leaving 4 bases not matched to a gene. Germline CDR1 LNHDA, CDR2 SQIVND (reference sequence). CDR3: CASSMGDRDQPQHF. In DNA form, the CDR3 reads TGTGCCAGTAGTATGGGGGACAGAGATCAGCCCCAGCATTTT.

This chain connects TRBV19 to TRBJ2-1; 15 nucleotides line up with TRBD2. V dropped 3 bases and J dropped 8; count of bases not matched to a gene: 14. The V gene's germline CDR1 is LNHDA and CDR2 SQIVND (reference sequence). The CDR3 is 19 amino acids. DNA of the CDR3: TGTGCCAGTAGTATCCAGCCACCGGGACTAGCGGGAGGCGGCCATGAGCAGTTCTTC. Protein product: CASSIQPPGLAGGGHEQFF. Combining the CDR3 with reference TRBV19 and TRBJ2-1 gives the whole variable domain DGGITQSPKYLFRKEGQNVTLSCEQNLNHDAMYWYRQDPGQGLRLIYYSQIVNDFQKGDIAEGYSVSREKKESFPLTVTSAQKNPTAFYLCASSIQPPGLAGGGHEQFFGPGTRLTVL.

This chain connects TRBV28 to TRBJ1-5; the D is unclear. With 3 bases removed from V and 4 bases from J, the gap between germline ends came to 13 bases. CDR3 length: 15 residues. Germline CDR1 is MDHEN and CDR2 is SYDVKM. CDR3 protein: CASSFNPGGNQPQHF. For the CDR3, the DNA is TGTGCCAGCAGTTTTAACCCCGGAGGGAATCAGCCCCAGCATTTT.